This TCR beta chain was documented in a study of beta chain features in type 1 diabetes. Study-level background: Age, gender and cell yields were similar between patients and healthy donors. Whole-study findings and limits: Since sequencing was performed on cDNA, cells with high TCR expression could be over-represented. Researchers could not determine here whether HLA type influences TCRB rearrangement.

Over 95% purity was reached by all sorted populations. The germline gives CDR1 SEHNR, CDR2 FQNEAQ (reference sequence). The CDR3 covers 15 residues. V lost 5 bases and J lost 2, with 14 bases in between. Every bit of the isolated RNA underwent reverse transcription, so sequencing read expressed TCRB transcripts. The table came from immunoSEQ multiplex PCR; TCRdb's copy has only in-frame clones and leaves some out. The sample carries roughly 150,000 clones, just over 9% recorded once. Worth noting for this clone: Its antigen is currently unknown.

Sequencing was done on a sample of central memory CD4+ T cells from blood. This receptor was identified in a young woman in good health. This rearrangement joins TRBV7-9 to TRBJ2-3; possibly TRBD2 for D (5 bases). CDR3 nucleotides: TGTGCCAGCAGCCCCGGGGTAGCGAACACAGATACGCAGTATTTT. Translation: CASSPGVANTDTQYF. Full variable domain (rest looked up from reference TRBV7-9 and TRBJ2-3): DTGVSQNPRHKITKRGQNVTFRCDPISEHNRLYWYRQTLGQGPEFLTYFQNEAQLEKSRLLSDRFSAERPKGSFSTLEIQRTEQGDSAMYLCASSPGVANTDTQYFGPGTRLTVL.